Given below is one T cell receptor beta chain in context. The antigen is not known. Assay: immunoSEQ multiplex PCR; the TCRdb copy retains only in-frame clones and omits some. Of about 45,000 clones listed, around nine tenths were seen once; the top ten hold roughly 1.1%. This sample is drawn from a study of T cell responses to AZD1222 COVID-19 vaccine. Overall study results and limits: No day 14 peak samples; only post-peak repertoires were characterized. The study found vaccine-associated CD4 TCRs spanning spike, dominant at 160-218 and 743-854. Donors skewed white British and female; clonal diversity was possibly underestimated.

V was clipped by 7 bases and J by 8 bases, with 21 bases between them. This CDR3 contains 16 residues. Per germline, CDR1 LNHDA and CDR2 SQIVND (reference sequence). Second doses at about 4 or about 12 weeks were pooled. This TCR was recovered from an adult who received the AZD1222 COVID-19 vaccine. The chain is built from TRBV19 and TRBJ1-6, with a weak D call TRBD1 (5 bases). The source was peripheral blood, collected 28 days after the second AZD1222 dose. The CDR3 loop is CASNADSGRGYSPLHF. The CDR3 nucleotides are TGTGCCAGTAACGCAGACAGCGGTAGAGGTTATTCACCCCTCCACTTT.